A selection of T cell receptor beta chains follows, all from one sample in a study of blood T cell repertoires in COVID-19. TCRdb's copy holds only in-frame clones and misses some; the assay was immunoSEQ multiplex PCR. The table lists about 120,000 clones, about 90% of them singletons. Specimen: peripheral blood. The receptors stem from a woman aged 50 to 65 with active or convalescent COVID-19. Each CDR3 is given with its conserved first and last residue. Each record gives: CDR3 length, D gene, J gene, clone size, V gene, CDR3 DNA, CDR3 protein. A D gene is named only where the DNA matches it firmly. Not all rows give a size; the values are once, few, many and, for expanded clones, a class.

CDR3 length: 13
D gene: NA
J gene: TRBJ1-5
clone size: NA
V gene: TRBV7-2
CDR3 DNA: TGTGCCAGCAGCCAAGGAGCTTCTCAGCCCCAGCATTTT
CDR3 protein: CASSQGASQPQHF

CDR3 length: 10
D gene: NA
J gene: TRBJ2-7
clone size: NA
V gene: TRBV5-8
CDR3 DNA: TGTGCCAGCAGCGACTTGGAGCAGTACTTC
CDR3 protein: CASSDLEQYF

CDR3 length: 13
D gene: TRBD2
J gene: TRBJ2-1
clone size: once
V gene: TRBV11-2
CDR3 DNA: TGTGCCAGCAGTCGGACTAGAGAACGGGAGCAGTTCTTC
CDR3 protein: CASSRTREREQFF

CDR3 length: 16
D gene: TRBD1
J gene: TRBJ1-1
clone size: few
V gene: TRBV28
CDR3 DNA: TGTGCCAGCAGTTTAATGGCTGGACAGGGGAACACTGAAGCTTTCTTT
CDR3 protein: CASSLMAGQGNTEAFF

CDR3 length: 17
D gene: TRBD2
J gene: TRBJ2-1
clone size: NA
V gene: TRBV4-3
CDR3 DNA: TGCGCCAGCAGCCAAAGCGGACCCTTAGCGGGAGCTAGTGAGCAGTTCTTC
CDR3 protein: CASSQSGPLAGASEQFF

CDR3 length: 14
D gene: TRBD2
J gene: TRBJ2-1
clone size: NA
V gene: TRBV7-3
CDR3 DNA: TGTGCCAGCAGCTTAAGTGCGGGAGGGGGTGAGCAGTTCTTC
CDR3 protein: CASSLSAGGGEQFF

CDR3 length: 16
D gene: NA
J gene: TRBJ2-2
clone size: NA
V gene: TRBV28
CDR3 DNA: TGTGCCAGCAGTAGCCGGGACACACAGAACACCGGGGAGCTGTTTTTT
CDR3 protein: CASSSRDTQNTGELFF

CDR3 length: 16
D gene: TRBD1
J gene: TRBJ1-2
clone size: NA
V gene: TRBV6-1
CDR3 DNA: TGTGCCAGCAGTGAAAGAAGGACAGGGGGCAGGAGGGGCTACACCTTC
CDR3 protein: CASSERRTGGRRGYTF

CDR3 length: 13
D gene: NA
J gene: TRBJ2-5
clone size: once
V gene: TRBV12-3/TRBV12-4
CDR3 DNA: TGTGCCAGCCGTAGACAGTTCCAAGAGACCCAGTACTTC
CDR3 protein: CASRRQFQETQYF

CDR3 length: 13
D gene: NA
J gene: TRBJ2-7
clone size: NA
V gene: TRBV6-1
CDR3 DNA: TGTGCCAGCAGTGAAGTATACTCCGAGGGGCAGTACTTC
CDR3 protein: CASSEVYSEGQYF

CDR3 length: 17
D gene: TRBD1
J gene: TRBJ2-5
clone size: NA
V gene: TRBV6-6
CDR3 DNA: TGTGCCAGCAGCCGACTCATGGGGACAGGGGTTGGAGAGACCCAGTACTTC
CDR3 protein: CASSRLMGTGVGETQYF